Detailed here is one T cell receptor beta chain. This clone appeared a few times. Its target antigen remains unknown. It has no much larger one-base neighbor in the sample; base qualities were not kept. The data belong to a study of cytomegalovirus exposure and HLA in healthy donors (dated by TCRdb to between 2016 and 2019). Turning to the overall study: An earlier analysis of approximately 600 of the donors reported 250 to 300 Gb of sequence data and approximately 110 million unique TCR beta sequences from 150 million to 200 million T cells. An early release that covered more than 550 HLA-typed donors contained around 300 gigabases of sequencing data and 75 million to 100 million unique TCR sequences. Among the roughly 430 genotyped donors, 75% to 90% belonged to the genetic ancestry cluster associated with self-reported Caucasian donors. The aim of the study was to test whether cataloging public T cell receptors could identify signatures of past pathogen exposure. The study used immunosequencing to profile the T cell repertoires of approximately 650 subjects and linked those repertoires to cytomegalovirus serostatus. Along with the roughly 610-subject first cohort, a separate validation cohort of around 120 different subjects was used. High-throughput TCR immunosequencing, statistical association of individual TCRs with disease status, and machine learning were combined to predict cytomegalovirus infection status. A later analysis re-analyzed previously published TCR beta repertoires from 500 to 700 donors and added high-resolution HLA genotyping to study TCR occurrence patterns. The later analysis used no new phenotypic data to find candidate immune exposures, relying instead on TCR beta sequences and their occurrence across donors. An earlier analysis of approximately 580 of the donors used high-throughput TCR beta sequencing to judge whether each TCR beta V gene segment behaved as functional or pseudogenic. Donor age, sex, ethnicity and CMV serostatus were collected together with the repertoire data. A later genetic analysis took genome-wide SNP genotypes for about three fifths of the 666 donors and used that subset as a discovery cohort. All discovery cohort repertoires had been generated on a single sequencing platform. Class I and class II HLA loci were covered by the typing at four-digit resolution. Typing coverage differed by locus: A, B, C, DRB1 and DQB1 were typed in roughly 620-630 donors, DQA1 in 522, DPA1 in some 570, and DPB1 in just under 490. Because of strong linkage in the cohort, roughly 5 DR-DQ haplotypes were treated as single units for association and clustering. Among 350 to 400 genotyped donors of the cohort, an average of 235,054 unique TCR beta nucleotide sequences were sequenced per donor, roughly a sixth of them non-productive.

From cysteine to phenylalanine, the CDR3 is 17 amino acids long. The sequence is cut down to CDR3 DNA, 51 bases in frame from base 1. V lost 0 bases and J lost 4 bases; the stretch between them is 18 bases long. The germline V gene (reference sequence) provides CDR1 WNHNN and CDR2 SYGVQD. The library was prepared using the immunoSEQ multiplex PCR assay. A mixture of 60 forward primers for TCR Vbeta segments and 13 reverse primers for TCR Jbeta segments was used in the multiplex PCR. The CDR3 region of rearranged TCR beta genes was amplified from genomic DNA by a multiplex PCR assay. The Illumina HiSeq System was used to sequence the amplified TCR beta libraries as 87-base-pair reads. In the original analysis: Across the roughly 640 repertoires, a later analysis counted approximately 83 million unique TCR beta chains, 9.5 million to 12 million of which were shared by at least two donors. A nearest-neighbor algorithm error-corrected the raw reads and collapsed the reads into unique sequences, merging closely related sequences to remove PCR and sequencing errors. CDR3 sequences were aligned to IMGT reference sequences to assign V, D and J gene segments. For a sequence to be retained, at least a six-nucleotide match to both a V gene segment and a J gene segment was required. Rearrangements were called productive when the CDR3 lacked stop codons and stayed in frame with V and J; all others were non-productive. CDR3 was defined according to IMGT convention as the region running from the second conserved V-encoded cysteine to the conserved J-encoded phenylalanine. In an earlier analysis of 550 to 650 of the donors, sequences lacking an unambiguous match to a single V gene segment were excluded. An earlier analysis of several hundred of the donors called V segments functional above 56.7% productive rearrangements and segregating when the between-donor standard deviation exceeded 5%. A statistical classification framework was developed to diagnose cytomegalovirus status using the catalog of TCR beta chain sequences. In a later analysis, TCR nucleotide sequences were compared against IMGT/GENE-DB human TR gene sequences so that V and J genes could be assigned. In a later analysis, CDR3 sequences and most-parsimonious VDJ recombination scenarios were assigned using the TCRdist pipeline. In a later analysis, every TCR beta chain was defined by the combination of its CDR3 amino acid sequence and its V-gene family, and reads without a unique V-gene family were dropped. As a way to deal with suspected cross-contamination and a sequencing artifact, a later analysis dropped under 600 nucleotide sequences that were highly shared and had low generation probability. A later analysis calculated a clonal expansion index for each public chain from normalized within-repertoire ranks of inferred template counts. Generation probabilities in a later analysis came from a VDJ recombination model fitted to out-of-frame rearrangements, and those results were checked against IGoR. Hypergeometric tests were used in a later analysis to score TCR-TCR, TCR-HLA and TCR-CMV co-occurrence, with a repertoire-size bias correction applied to the TCR pairs. In a later analysis, false discovery rates were estimated by permuting HLA or CMV assignments 20 times. In a later analysis, co-occurring TCRs were grouped using DBSCAN, with TCRdist sequence similarity added in when clustering inside HLA-allele-positive subsets. Repertoires with fewer than 30,000 or more than 120,000 public chains were left out of co-occurrence clustering, as were five repertoires with anomalous nucleotide sharing. The clones in this table, taken by TCRdb from immuneACCESS, are in-frame only. Not every clone is retained; where verified, under half of the shortfall comes from an unresolved V gene, and the cause of the rest is unknown. V and J calls plus clone size are reproduced from that table; the DNA served to infer D and trimming. The sample table shows more than 85,000 clones, and 15% are seen once. The ten largest clones take up more than 0.65% of the sample.

The cohort was made up of 650 to 700 healthy bone marrow donors. Cohort members were all nominally healthy when sampled, although unrecorded immune exposures were likely present. The donor tested CMV seronegative, placing the donor among the 350 to 400 seronegative members of the cohort. Every donor gave a peripheral blood sample, and the peripheral blood mononuclear cells from that sample were used for TCR beta sequencing. Genomic DNA extraction from the blood cell samples was performed with the Qiagen DNeasy Blood Extraction Kit. The full study reports these points: Sequencing depth was assumed to be roughly uniform across donors in the presence/absence analyses, though that assumption may not hold. In an earlier analysis of approximately 590 of the donors, most TCR beta V segments were observed in productive rearrangements about 87% or about 30% of the time, broadly matching IMGT annotations. This cohort had only TCR beta chains sequenced, and the lack of alpha or paired-chain data limited which features could be detected. According to a later analysis, most CMV-associated TCR beta chains appeared to be HLA-restricted, and the HLA associations seemed to be driven largely by CMV exposure. Compared with the 666-donor mean, donors in an Asian-associated ancestry cluster had fewer N-insertions in productive TCRs, according to a later genetic analysis. According to a later analysis, parvovirus B19, influenza, CMV and Epstein-Barr virus appeared linked to several top co-occurrence clusters. Some IMGT-functional V segments, including TRBV6-2 and TRBV6-3, could not be told apart with the 87-base-pair reads, so those segments were excluded. Most TCR sequences were observed very rarely across donors, whereas some public TCRs were present in many individuals. The study gave a list of 150 to 200 TCR beta chains associated with cytomegalovirus. Assigning TCR associations to individual alleles was difficult when HLA alleles, especially DR and DQ, strongly co-occurred. The earlier analysis of nearly 600 of the donors excluded seventeen rarely observed V segments, including chromosome 9 orphons, because counts were too low. Correlated functional status among segregating V segments might reflect linkage disequilibrium, but an unknown experimental factor could not be ruled out. In a later genetic analysis, a missense DCLRE1C variant was associated with V-gene and J-gene trimming of TCR beta chains, and the association was replicated in an independent cohort. HLA typing was unavailable for some donors at each locus, so association tests used only the typed subset. A cluster of highly shared sequence variants was judged likely to represent a technical artifact of the sequencing pipeline. In a later analysis, HLA-associated TCR beta chains showed more clonal expansion and lower generation probabilities than non-associated chains that were equally common. A later analysis associated 15,000 or so TCR beta sequences with specific HLA alleles at a false discovery rate of 0.05. The classifier was reported to diagnose cytomegalovirus status with high specificity and sensitivity in both the original and validation cohorts. Three of the identified cytomegalovirus-associated TCR beta chains were confirmed in vitro to be specific for cytomegalovirus antigens. According to the authors, the approach could potentially be generalized to other disease states and immunological phenotypes. In a later analysis, TCR association rates were found to vary across HLA loci, with the most associated TCRs seen for DRB1 alleles and the fewest for HLA-C alleles. The only immune exposure information available for the cohort was CMV serostatus. A further reported finding was that TCR beta sequences accurately predicted the HLA-A and HLA-B alleles for most subjects in the first cohort.

The TCR comes from a female donor in good health and CMV-seronegative. Specimen: PBMCs. The rearranged segments are TRBV10-1 and TRBJ1-1, and TRBD1 may be the D gene, going by 5 matching bases. CDR3 sequence: CASSESISAGLRTEAFF. DNA sequence: TGCGCCAGCAGTGAGTCTATTTCGGCAGGGTTACGCACTGAAGCTTTCTTT.